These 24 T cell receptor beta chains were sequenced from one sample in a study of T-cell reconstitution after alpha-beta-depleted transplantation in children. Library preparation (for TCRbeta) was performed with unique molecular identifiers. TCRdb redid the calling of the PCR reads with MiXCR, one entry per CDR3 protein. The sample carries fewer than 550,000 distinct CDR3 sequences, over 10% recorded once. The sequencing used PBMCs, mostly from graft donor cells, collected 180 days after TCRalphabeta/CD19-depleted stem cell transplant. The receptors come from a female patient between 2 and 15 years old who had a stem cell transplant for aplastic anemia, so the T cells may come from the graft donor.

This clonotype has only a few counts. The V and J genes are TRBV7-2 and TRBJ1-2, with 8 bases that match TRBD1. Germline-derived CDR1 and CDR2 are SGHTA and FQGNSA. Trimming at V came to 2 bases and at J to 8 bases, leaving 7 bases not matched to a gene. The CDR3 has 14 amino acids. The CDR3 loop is CASSLLGQGRGYTF. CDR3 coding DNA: TGTGCCAGCAGCTTACTTGGACAGGGTCGAGGCTACACCTTC.

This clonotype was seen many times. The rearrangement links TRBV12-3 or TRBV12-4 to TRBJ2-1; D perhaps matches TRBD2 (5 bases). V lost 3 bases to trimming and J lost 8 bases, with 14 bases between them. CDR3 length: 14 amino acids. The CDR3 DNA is TGTGCCAGCAGTTTGCGGCTAGCTCTCGATGAGCAGTTCTTC. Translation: CASSLRLALDEQFF.

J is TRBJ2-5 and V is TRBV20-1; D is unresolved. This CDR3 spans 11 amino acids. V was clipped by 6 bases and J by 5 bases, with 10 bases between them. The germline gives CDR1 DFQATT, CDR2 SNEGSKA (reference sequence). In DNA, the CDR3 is TGCAGTGCGGTGAGAGTGGAGACCCAGTACTTC. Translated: CSAVRVETQYF.

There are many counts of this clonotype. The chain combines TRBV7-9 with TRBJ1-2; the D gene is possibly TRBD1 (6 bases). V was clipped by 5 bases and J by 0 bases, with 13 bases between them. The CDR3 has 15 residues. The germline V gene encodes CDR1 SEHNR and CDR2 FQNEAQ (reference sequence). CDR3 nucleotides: TGTGCCAGCAGCCTGACAGGACCCTCTAACTATGGCTACACCTTC. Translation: CASSLTGPSNYGYTF.

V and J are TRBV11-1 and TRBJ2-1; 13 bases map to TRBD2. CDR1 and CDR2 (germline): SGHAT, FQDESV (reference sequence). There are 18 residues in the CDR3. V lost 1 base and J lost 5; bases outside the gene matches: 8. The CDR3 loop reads CASSLGAGTSGANNEQFF. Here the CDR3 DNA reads TGTGCCAGCAGCTTAGGAGCCGGGACTAGCGGGGCCAACAATGAGCAGTTCTTC.

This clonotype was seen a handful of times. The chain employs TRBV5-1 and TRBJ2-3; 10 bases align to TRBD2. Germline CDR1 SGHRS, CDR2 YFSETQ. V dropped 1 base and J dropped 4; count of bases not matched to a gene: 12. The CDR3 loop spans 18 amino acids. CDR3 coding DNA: TGCGCCAGCAGCTTGAGGGGATCTAGCGGGAGTCGCGCAGATACGCAGTATTTT. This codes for CASSLRGSSGSRADTQYF.

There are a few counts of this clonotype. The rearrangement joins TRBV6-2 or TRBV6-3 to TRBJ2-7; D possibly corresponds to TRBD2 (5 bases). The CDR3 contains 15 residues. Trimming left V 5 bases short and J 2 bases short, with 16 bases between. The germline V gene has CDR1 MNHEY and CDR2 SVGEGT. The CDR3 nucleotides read TGTGCCAGCAGTCCCCCGGCCGGAGGAACCTACGAGCAGTACTTC. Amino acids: CASSPPAGGTYEQYF.

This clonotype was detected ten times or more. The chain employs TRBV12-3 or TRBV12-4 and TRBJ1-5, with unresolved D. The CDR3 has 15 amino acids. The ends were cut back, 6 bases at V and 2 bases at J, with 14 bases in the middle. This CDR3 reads CASRSDHSGNQPQHF. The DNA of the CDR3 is TGTGCCAGCAGGTCCGACCACAGCGGCAATCAGCCCCAGCATTTT.

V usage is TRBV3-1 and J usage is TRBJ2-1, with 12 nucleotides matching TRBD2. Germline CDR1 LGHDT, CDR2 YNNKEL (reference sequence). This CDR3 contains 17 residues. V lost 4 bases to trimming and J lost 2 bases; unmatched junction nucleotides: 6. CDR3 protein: CASSPPSSGGAYNEQFF. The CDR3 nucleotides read TGTGCCAGCAGCCCACCGTCTAGCGGGGGGGCCTACAATGAGCAGTTCTTC.

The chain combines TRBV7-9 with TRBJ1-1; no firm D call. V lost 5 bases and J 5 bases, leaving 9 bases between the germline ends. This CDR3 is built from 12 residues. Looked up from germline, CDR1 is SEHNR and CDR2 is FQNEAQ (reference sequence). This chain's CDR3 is CASSRRETEAFF. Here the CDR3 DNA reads TGTGCCAGCAGCCGGAGGGAAACTGAAGCTTTCTTT.

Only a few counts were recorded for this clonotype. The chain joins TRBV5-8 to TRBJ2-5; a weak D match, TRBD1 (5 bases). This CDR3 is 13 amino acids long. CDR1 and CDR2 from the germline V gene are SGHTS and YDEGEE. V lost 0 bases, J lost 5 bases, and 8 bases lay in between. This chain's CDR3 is CASSLVQVETQYF. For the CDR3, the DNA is TGTGCCAGCAGCTTGGTACAGGTGGAGACCCAGTACTTC.

CDR3 loop: CASSLRTSATYEQYF. The CDR3 bases are TGCGCCAGCAGCTTGAGAACTAGCGCTACCTACGAGCAGTACTTC. V is TRBV5-1 and J is TRBJ2-7, with 7 bases fitting TRBD2. Germline V lookup: CDR1 SGHRS, CDR2 YFSETQ. Germline trimming cut 1 base from V and 2 bases from J; bases unmatched to any gene: 6. This CDR3 spans 15 amino acids.

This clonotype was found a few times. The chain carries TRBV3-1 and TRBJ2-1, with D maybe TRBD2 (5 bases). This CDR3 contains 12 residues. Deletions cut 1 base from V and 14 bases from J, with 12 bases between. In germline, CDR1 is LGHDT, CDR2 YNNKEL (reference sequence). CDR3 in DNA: TGTGCCAGCAGCCAAGTCCCCGGGCGGGAGTTCTTC. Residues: CASSQVPGREFF.

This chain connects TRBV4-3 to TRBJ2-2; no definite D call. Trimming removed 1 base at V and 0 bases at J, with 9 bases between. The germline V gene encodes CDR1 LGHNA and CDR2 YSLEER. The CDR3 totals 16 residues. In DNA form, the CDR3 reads TGCGCCAGCAGCCAAGCGCGGAACGCGAACACCGGGGAGCTGTTTTTT. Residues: CASSQARNANTGELFF.

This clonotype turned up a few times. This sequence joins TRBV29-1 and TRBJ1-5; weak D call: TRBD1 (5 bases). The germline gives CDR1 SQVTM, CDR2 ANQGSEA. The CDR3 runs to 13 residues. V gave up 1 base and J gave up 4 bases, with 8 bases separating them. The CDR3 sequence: CSVEVGGNQPQHF. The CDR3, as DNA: TGCAGCGTTGAAGTCGGGGGGAATCAGCCCCAGCATTTT.

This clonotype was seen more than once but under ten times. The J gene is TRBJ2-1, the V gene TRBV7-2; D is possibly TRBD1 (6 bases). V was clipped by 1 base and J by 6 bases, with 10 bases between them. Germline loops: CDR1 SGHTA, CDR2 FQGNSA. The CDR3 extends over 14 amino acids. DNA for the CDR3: TGTGCCAGCAGCTTAGGGCAGGGGAGCAATGAGCAGTTCTTC. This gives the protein CASSLGQGSNEQFF.

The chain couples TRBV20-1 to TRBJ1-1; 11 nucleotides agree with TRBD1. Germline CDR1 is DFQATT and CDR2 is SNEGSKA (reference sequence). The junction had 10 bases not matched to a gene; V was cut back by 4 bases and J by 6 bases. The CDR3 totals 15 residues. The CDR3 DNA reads TGCAGTGCTACCGGACAGGGGGCGCGAGGTCCTGAAGCTTTCTTT. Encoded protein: CSATGQGARGPEAFF.

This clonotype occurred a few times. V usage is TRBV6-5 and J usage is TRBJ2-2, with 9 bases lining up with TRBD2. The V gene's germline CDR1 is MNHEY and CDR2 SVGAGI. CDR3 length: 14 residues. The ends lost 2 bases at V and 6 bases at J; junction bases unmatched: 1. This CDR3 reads CASSYAGGAGELFF. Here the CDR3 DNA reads TGTGCCAGCAGTTACGCGGGAGGGGCCGGGGAGCTGTTTTTT.

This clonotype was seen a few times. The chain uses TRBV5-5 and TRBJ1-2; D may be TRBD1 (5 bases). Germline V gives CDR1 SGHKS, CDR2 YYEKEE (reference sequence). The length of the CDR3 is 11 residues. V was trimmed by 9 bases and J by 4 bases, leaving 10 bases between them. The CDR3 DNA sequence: TGTGCCACCGGGGCAGCCTATGGCTACACCTTC. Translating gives CATGAAYGYTF.

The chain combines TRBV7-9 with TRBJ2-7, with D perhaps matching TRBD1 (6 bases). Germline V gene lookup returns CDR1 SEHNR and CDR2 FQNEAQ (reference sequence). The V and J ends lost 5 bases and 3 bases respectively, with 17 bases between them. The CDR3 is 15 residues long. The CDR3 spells CASSPGQSRGYEQYF. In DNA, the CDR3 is TGTGCCAGCAGCCCCGGACAGTCACGGGGCTACGAGCAGTACTTC. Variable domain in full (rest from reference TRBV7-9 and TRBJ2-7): DTGVSQNPRHKITKRGQNVTFRCDPISEHNRLYWYRQTLGQGPEFLTYFQNEAQLEKSRLLSDRFSAERPKGSFSTLEIQRTEQGDSAMYLCASSPGQSRGYEQYFGPGTRLTVT.

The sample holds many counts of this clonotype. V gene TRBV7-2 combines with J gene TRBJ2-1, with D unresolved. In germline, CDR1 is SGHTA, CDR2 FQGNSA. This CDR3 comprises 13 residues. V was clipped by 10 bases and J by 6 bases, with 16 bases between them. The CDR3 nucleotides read TGTGCCATTGCGGTCCCCCTCACCAATGAGCAGTTCTTC. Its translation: CAIAVPLTNEQFF.

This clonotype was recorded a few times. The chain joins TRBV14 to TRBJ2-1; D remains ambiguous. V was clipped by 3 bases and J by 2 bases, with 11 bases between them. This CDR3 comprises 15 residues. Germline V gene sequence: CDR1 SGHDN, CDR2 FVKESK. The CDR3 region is CASSHPLTTYNEQFF. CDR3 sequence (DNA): TGTGCCAGCAGCCACCCTCTTACTACCTACAATGAGCAGTTCTTC.

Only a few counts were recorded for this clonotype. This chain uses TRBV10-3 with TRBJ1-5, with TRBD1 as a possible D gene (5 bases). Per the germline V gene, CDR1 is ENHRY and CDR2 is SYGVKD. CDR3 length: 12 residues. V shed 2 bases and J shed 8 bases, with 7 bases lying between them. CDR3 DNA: TGTGCCATCAGTGAGGGGGGGGAGCCCCAGCATTTT. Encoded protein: CAISEGGEPQHF.

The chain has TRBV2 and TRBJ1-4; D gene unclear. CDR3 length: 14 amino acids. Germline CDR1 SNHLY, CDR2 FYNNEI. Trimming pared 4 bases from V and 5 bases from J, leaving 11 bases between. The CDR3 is CASSAGGLNEKLFF. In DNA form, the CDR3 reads TGTGCCAGCAGTGCGGGCGGCCTAAATGAAAAACTGTTTTTT.